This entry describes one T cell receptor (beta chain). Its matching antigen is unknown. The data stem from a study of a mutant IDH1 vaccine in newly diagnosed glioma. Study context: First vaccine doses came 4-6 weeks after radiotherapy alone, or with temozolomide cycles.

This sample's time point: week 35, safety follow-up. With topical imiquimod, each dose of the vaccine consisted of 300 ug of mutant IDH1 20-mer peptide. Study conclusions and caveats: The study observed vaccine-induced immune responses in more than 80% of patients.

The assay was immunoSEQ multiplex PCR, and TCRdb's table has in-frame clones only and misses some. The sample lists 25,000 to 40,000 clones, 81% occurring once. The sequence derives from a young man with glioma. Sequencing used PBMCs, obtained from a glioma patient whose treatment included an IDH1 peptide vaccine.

The CDR3, as DNA: TGTGCCAGCAGCTTAGAGACTCCGGGGCCGAACACTGAAGCTTTCTTT. Protein: CASSLETPGPNTEAFF. The rearrangement links TRBV7-2 to TRBJ1-1; TRBD1 might be the D (5 bases). V was trimmed by 1 base and J by 1 base, leaving 13 bases between them. Germline V gene lookup returns CDR1 SGHTA and CDR2 FQGNSA. The CDR3 is 16 residues long.